This T cell receptor beta chain was identified during a study of post-analysis software for immune sequencing data. Study-wide results and limits: Versus controls, multiple sclerosis patients showed significantly lower diversity (normalized Chao1).

Incorporated into the TCR beta cDNA libraries were unique molecular identifiers, which served to reduce PCR and sequencing biases. Roughly 500,000 cDNA molecules were obtained per 1 to 10 million input T cells. TCRdb reprocessed the PCR reads via MiXCR and lists one record per CDR3 protein. The repertoire holds approximately 730,000 distinct CDR3 sequences, with 30% as singletons. For this clonotype: Its antigen remains unknown.

The source material was blood. The source of this sequence is a girl aged 5 to 17 with multiple sclerosis.

The DNA for the CDR3 is TGTGCCAGCAGCCTGACACCATCCCGTCGGGATACGCAGTATTTT. It is translated as CASSLTPSRRDTQYF. The genes are TRBV7-2 and TRBJ2-3, with D uncertain. CDR3 size: 15 residues. Trimming shortened V by 5 bases and J by 6 bases, and 18 bases separated the two germline ends. Looked up from germline, CDR1 is SGHTA and CDR2 is FQGNSA.